One sample yielded the 11 T cell receptor beta chains listed below, sequenced in a study of cytomegalovirus exposure and HLA in healthy donors. The protocol was immunoSEQ multiplex PCR, while the TCRdb copy is restricted to in-frame clones and leaves out a portion. The table has 200,000 or so clones, 84% seen once. The sequencing input was PBMCs. The receptors were sampled from a woman aged 30 to 39 in good health and CMV-seropositive.

V is TRBV5-1 and J is TRBJ2-7, with D tentatively TRBD1 (6 bases). V was pared by 3 bases and J by 5 bases, with 21 bases between. The CDR3 runs to 16 residues. CDR1 and CDR2 from the germline V gene are SGHRS and YFSETQ. The CDR3 nucleotides are TGCGCCAGCAGCTACTGGGCAGGGGAATCAGGGGACGAGCAGTACTTC. Its translation: CASSYWAGESGDEQYF.

The chain links TRBV7-6 to TRBJ2-2, with D tentatively TRBD2 (6 bases). Germline V CDR1 and CDR2: SGHVS, FNYEAQ. V gave up 4 bases and J gave up 3 bases, with 15 bases separating them. The CDR3 runs 16 residues. In nucleotides, the CDR3 is TGTGCCAGCAGCTATAGACTAGGAGGCGACACCGGGGAGCTGTTTTTT. Translating it yields CASSYRLGGDTGELFF.

As DNA, the CDR3 is TGTGCCAGCAGCCATTCGTCGCGGGAGAAAACCGGGGAGCTGTTTTTT. This sequence encodes CASSHSSREKTGELFF. The J gene is TRBJ2-2, the V gene TRBV11-2; 7 positions agree with TRBD2. The junction had 11 bases not matched to a gene; V was cut back by 5 bases and J by 5 bases. The CDR3 has 16 amino acids. The germline gives CDR1 SGHAT, CDR2 FQNNGV.

Concerning this clone itself: Other DNA sequences within the sample encode an identical CDR3. This sequence joins TRBV5-1 and TRBJ2-1; the D is unclear. Deletions cut 0 bases from V and 1 base from J, with 5 bases between. The germline gives CDR1 SGHRS, CDR2 YFSETQ. The CDR3 runs to 14 residues. In DNA, the CDR3 is TGCGCCAGCAGCTTGGGAGATTCCTACAATGAGCAGTTCTTC. This codes for CASSLGDSYNEQFF. Full variable domain (remainder filled in from reference TRBV5-1 and TRBJ2-1): KAGVTQTPRYLIKTRGQQVTLSCSPISGHRSVSWYQQTPGQGLQFLFEYFSETQRNKGNFPGRFSGRQFSNSRSEMNVSTLELGDSALYLCASSLGDSYNEQFFGPGTRLTVL.

The gene calls are TRBV7-2 and TRBJ2-5; TRBD2 aligns across 9 bases. The V segment lost 1 base and the J segment 3 bases; nucleotides outside the gene matches: 0. The CDR3 length is 14 residues. Germline V gene lookup returns CDR1 SGHTA and CDR2 FQGNSA. CDR3 region: CASSLVAGEETQYF. The CDR3 DNA is TGTGCCAGCAGCTTAGTAGCGGGGGAAGAGACCCAGTACTTC.

This clone showed up just once. CDR3 protein: CASSVVAGQGVAGYTF. As DNA, the CDR3 is TGTGCCAGCAGCGTAGTAGCGGGACAGGGGGTTGCGGGCTACACCTTC. This sequence joins TRBV9 and TRBJ1-2; 11 positions match TRBD1. The CDR3 contains 16 residues. Unmatched junction bases numbered 9, after V lost 0 bases and J lost 8 bases. CDR1 is SGDLS and CDR2 is YYNGEE in the germline V gene. The variable domain in full, completed from reference TRBV9 and TRBJ1-2, reads DSGVTQTPKHLITATGQRVTLRCSPRSGDLSVYWYQQSLDQGLQFLIQYYNGEERAKGNILERFSAQQFPDLHSELNLSSLELGDSALYFCASSVVAGQGVAGYTFGSGTRLTVV.

CDR3 coding DNA: TGTGCCTGGGCGGGAGAGCCCCCCTACGAGCAGTACTTC. Translating it yields CAWAGEPPYEQYF. This chain links TRBV30 with TRBJ2-7; the match to TRBD2 covers 7 bases. The CDR3 runs 13 residues. Germline assignment: CDR1 GTSNPN and CDR2 SVGIG (reference sequence). J was trimmed by 2 bases and V by 5 bases; bases with no gene match: 6.

This chain connects TRBV5-1 to TRBJ2-3, with D hard to call. Germline assignment: CDR1 SGHRS and CDR2 YFSETQ. The CDR3 contains 14 residues. V lost 1 base to trimming and J lost 2 bases, with 8 bases between them. The CDR3 reads CASSLPEITDTQYF. CDR3 nucleotide sequence: TGCGCCAGCAGCTTGCCGGAGATCACAGATACGCAGTATTTT.

The J gene is TRBJ2-5, the V gene TRBV13; 8 bases agree with TRBD1. After removal of 3 bases from V and 5 bases from J, the junction contained 5 bases not matched to a gene. The CDR3 has 14 amino acids. CDR1 and CDR2 from the germline V gene are PRHDT and FYEKMQ (reference sequence). CDR3 DNA sequence: TGTGCCAGCAGCTTGCCGGGACAGGAGGAGACCCAGTACTTC. It specifies CASSLPGQEETQYF.

The V gene is TRBV28, the J gene TRBJ2-1; 9 nucleotides align to TRBD2. This CDR3 has 16 residues. V dropped 4 bases and J dropped 5; count of bases not matched to a gene: 9. Germline V gene data show CDR1 as MDHEN and CDR2 as SYDVKM. In nucleotides, the CDR3 is TGTGCCAGCAGTTCTCCTGGGGCTAGCGGGAACAATGAGCAGTTCTTC. Translating gives CASSSPGASGNNEQFF.

J is TRBJ2-1 and V is TRBV5-1, with TRBD1 matching 8 bases. The CDR3 consists of 16 residues. The junction had 4 bases not matched to a gene; V was cut back by 0 bases and J by 2 bases. Germline CDR1 and CDR2: SGHRS and YFSETQ. CDR3 in DNA: TGCGCCAGCAGCTTGGAGGGACAGGATACCTACAATGAGCAGTTCTTC. Translation: CASSLEGQDTYNEQFF.